Below are 26 T cell receptor beta chains sequenced from a single sample in a study of shared clonotypes between healthy human individuals. Sequencing used immunoSEQ multiplex PCR; TCRdb keeps in-frame clones, though not all of them. Of approximately 500,000 clones listed, roughly 85% are singletons. Sequencing was done on a sample of PBMCs. The source of these receptors is a middle-aged woman in good health. Some clones in this sample may be carry-over from other donors' samples.

The chain employs TRBV7-8 and TRBJ1-6; possibly TRBD1 for D (5 bases). CDR1 is SGHVS and CDR2 is FQNEAQ in the germline V gene. V was pared by 1 base and J by 4 bases, with 20 bases between. This CDR3 spans 19 amino acids. The CDR3 nucleotides are TGTGCCAGCAGCTTAGAGGGGTCGACGGGTGGGCAATATAATTCACCCCTCCACTTT. Translated: CASSLEGSTGGQYNSPLHF.

This chain uses TRBV18 with TRBJ2-5, with D tentatively TRBD1 (6 bases). The CDR3 consists of 14 residues. V was shortened by 0 bases and J by 4 bases, with 9 bases between the two germline ends. The V gene's germline CDR1 is KGHSH and CDR2 LQKENI. DNA for the CDR3: TGTGCCAGCTCACCACCAACAGGGCCAGAGACCCAGTACTTC. Translating it yields CASSPPTGPETQYF.

The rearrangement uses TRBV18 and TRBJ2-7, with D perhaps matching TRBD1 (5 bases). Per germline, CDR1 KGHSH and CDR2 LQKENI. CDR3 length: 15 residues. The V end lost 0 bases, the J end lost 0 bases, and 9 bases lay between the germline ends. The CDR3, as DNA: TGTGCCAGCTCACCACCCGCCAGGGTCTCCTACGAGCAGTACTTC. Its protein is CASSPPARVSYEQYF.

The chain uses TRBV30 and TRBJ2-3; 13 nucleotides align to TRBD2. CDR1 and CDR2 from the germline V gene are GTSNPN and SVGIG (reference sequence). This CDR3 has 16 residues. Losses at the gene ends were 0 bases for V and 6 bases for J; bases not matched to a gene: 6. The CDR3 DNA reads as TGTGCCTGGAGTGTACTAGCGGGAGGGACGGGGGATACGCAGTATTTT. It codes for CAWSVLAGGTGDTQYF.

The V and J genes are TRBV30 and TRBJ2-1, with a possible D match to TRBD2 (5 bases). V was clipped by 1 base and J by 12 bases, with 13 bases between them. CDR1 is GTSNPN and CDR2 is SVGIG in the germline V gene (reference sequence). The CDR3 totals 12 residues. DNA of the CDR3: TGTGCCTGGAGTGGGGTTACTAGTACGCAGTTCTTC. Residues: CAWSGVTSTQFF.

Ten or more counts support this clone. The chain carries TRBV28 and TRBJ1-2, with D possibly being TRBD1 (5 bases). V was shortened by 3 bases and J by 5 bases, with 7 bases between the two germline ends. Germline assignment: CDR1 MDHEN and CDR2 SYDVKM. The CDR3 covers 12 residues. The CDR3 nucleotides read TGTGCCAGCAGTTTGAAGGGGTATGGCTACACCTTC. It codes for CASSLKGYGYTF.

This clone was detected a few times. The chain joins TRBV7-9 to TRBJ1-6; possibly TRBD1 for D (5 bases). The CDR3 spans 17 residues. The V gene's germline CDR1 is SEHNR and CDR2 FQNEAQ (reference sequence). Trimming shortened V by 5 bases and J by 9 bases, and 23 bases separated the two germline ends. CDR3: CASSQPGANAIGSPLHF. CDR3 bases: TGTGCCAGCAGCCAACCTGGGGCCAACGCTATAGGTTCACCCCTCCACTTT.

This sequence joins TRBV5-4 and TRBJ2-5, with 9 bases aligning to TRBD2. J was trimmed by 4 bases and V by 4 bases; bases with no gene match: 5. This CDR3 has 14 amino acids. In germline, CDR1 is SGHNT, CDR2 YYREEE (reference sequence). The CDR3 reads CASSLSGSRETQYF. In nucleotides, the CDR3 is TGTGCCAGCAGCCTTAGCGGGAGTAGAGAGACCCAGTACTTC. The variable domain in full, with the rest retrieved from reference TRBV5-4 and TRBJ2-5, is ETGVTQSPTHLIKTRGQQVTLRCSSQSGHNTVSWYQQALGQGPQFIFQYYREEENGRGNFPPRFSGLQFPNYSSELNVNALELDDSALYLCASSLSGSRETQYFGPGTRLLVL.

This clone was counted between two and nine times. The J gene is TRBJ2-5, the V gene TRBV18; TRBD2 matches 9 bases. This CDR3 has 15 residues. V lost 5 bases and J lost 5; bases outside the gene matches: 9. CDR1 is KGHSH, CDR2 LQKENI, per germline. CDR3 sequence (DNA): TGTGCCAGCTCAATCGGGGTAGCGGGAGAGGAGACCCAGTACTTC. As protein: CASSIGVAGEETQYF.

The gene calls are TRBV2 and TRBJ2-7; 7 nucleotides match TRBD2. Germline V gives CDR1 SNHLY, CDR2 FYNNEI. This CDR3 is 16 amino acids long. Unmatched junction bases numbered 12, after V lost 7 bases and J lost 0 bases. CDR3 sequence: CASTQGGLRSSYEQYF. The CDR3 DNA sequence: TGTGCCAGCACCCAGGGAGGGTTACGAAGCTCCTACGAGCAGTACTTC.

The V gene is TRBV19, the J gene TRBJ1-2; D may be TRBD1 (5 bases). CDR3 length: 16 residues. Per the germline V gene, CDR1 is LNHDA and CDR2 is SQIVND (reference sequence). The ends were cut back, 3 bases at V and 2 bases at J, with 16 bases in the middle. The CDR3 loop reads CASSIGAGSSNYGYTF. CDR3 DNA: TGTGCCAGTAGTATCGGGGCTGGGTCATCCAACTATGGCTACACCTTC.

This sequence joins TRBV9 and TRBJ1-5; a weak D match, TRBD1 (6 bases). Trimming took 6 bases from V and 6 from J, leaving 16 bases between them. In germline, CDR1 is SGDLS, CDR2 YYNGEE. The CDR3 is 14 residues long. The CDR3 DNA reads as TGTGCCAGCACAGTCGGGGGGCAGGCTCAGCCCCAGCATTTT. It codes for CASTVGGQAQPQHF.

This rearrangement joins TRBV2 to TRBJ2-7; 8 bases agree with TRBD1. J was trimmed by 2 bases and V by 5 bases; bases with no gene match: 5. This CDR3 has 14 residues. Germline CDR1 is SNHLY and CDR2 is FYNNEI. CDR3 protein: CASSYAQGAYEQYF. In DNA form, the CDR3 reads TGTGCCAGCAGTTACGCACAGGGGGCCTACGAGCAGTACTTC. Drawing the rest from reference TRBV2 and TRBJ2-7, the complete variable domain is EPEVTQTPSHQVTQMGQEVILRCVPISNHLYFYWYRQILGQKVEFLVSFYNNEISEKSEIFDDQFSVERPDGSNFTLKIRSTKLEDSAMYFCASSYAQGAYEQYFGPGTRLTVT.

Comment on this clone: This sequence may be a read error, since a much larger clone differs from it by one base. Other nucleotide sequences in the sample specify the same CDR3. The chain links TRBV2 to TRBJ2-7; D unresolved. Trimming pared 8 bases from V and 3 bases from J, leaving 5 bases between. CDR1 and CDR2 (germline): SNHLY, FYNNEI. This CDR3 has 10 residues. CDR3 sequence: CASGDYEQYF. CDR3 nucleotides: TGTGCCAGCGGGGACTACGAGCAGTACTTC.

As for this clone: A clone one base away is much larger, so this may be a read error. This sample also contains other DNA sequences that code for the same CDR3. V usage is TRBV30 and J usage is TRBJ2-5, with 8 bases identical to TRBD2. Germline loops: CDR1 GTSNPN, CDR2 SVGIG (reference sequence). The CDR3 covers 17 residues. V gave up 4 bases and J gave up 5 bases; unmatched junction bases: 18. The CDR3 loop is CAWNRPGGGIGLETQYF. The CDR3 DNA is TGTGCCTGGAATCGCCCCGGGGGGGGGATTGGGTTGGAGACCCAGTACTTC.

The chain has TRBV5-1 and TRBJ2-7, with TRBD1 matching over 9 bases. Germline CDR1 and CDR2: SGHRS and YFSETQ. Trimming cost V 4 bases and J 4 bases; bases outside gene matches: 9. The CDR3 is 15 residues long. This CDR3 is CASSPGGQGWYEQYF. CDR3 nucleotide sequence: TGCGCCAGCAGCCCGGGGGGACAGGGATGGTACGAGCAGTACTTC. Together with reference TRBV5-1 and TRBJ2-7, the CDR3 gives the full variable domain: KAGVTQTPRYLIKTRGQQVTLSCSPISGHRSVSWYQQTPGQGLQFLFEYFSETQRNKGNFPGRFSGRQFSNSRSEMNVSTLELGDSALYLCASSPGGQGWYEQYFGPGTRLTVT.

CDR3 loop: CASSLGAGGRYEQYF. CDR3 coding DNA: TGTGCCAGCAGCTTGGGAGCGGGAGGCAGGTACGAGCAGTACTTC. The genes are TRBV5-4 and TRBJ2-7, with 9 nucleotides matching TRBD2. CDR3 length: 15 amino acids. Germline V lookup: CDR1 SGHNT, CDR2 YYREEE (reference sequence). J was trimmed by 4 bases and V by 0 bases; bases with no gene match: 5.

This chain connects TRBV6-5 to TRBJ1-1; D might be TRBD1 (5 bases). The germline V gene encodes CDR1 MNHEY and CDR2 SVGAGI. The length of the CDR3 is 14 residues. V was clipped by 1 base and J by 6 bases, with 12 bases between them. The CDR3 here is CASSYLGRMAEAFF. CDR3 nucleotides: TGTGCCAGCAGTTACTTGGGGCGTATGGCTGAAGCTTTCTTT.

The table lists this clone with a count of one. V gene TRBV5-1 combines with J gene TRBJ2-2, with 9 bases identical to TRBD2. J was trimmed by 4 bases and V by 0 bases; bases with no gene match: 7. CDR1 is SGHRS, CDR2 YFSETQ, per germline. This CDR3 region has 17 residues. DNA for the CDR3: TGCGCCAGCAGCTTGGTAGTAGCGGGAGTTACCACCGGGGAGCTGTTTTTT. As protein: CASSLVVAGVTTGELFF. Together with reference TRBV5-1 and TRBJ2-2, the CDR3 gives the full variable domain: KAGVTQTPRYLIKTRGQQVTLSCSPISGHRSVSWYQQTPGQGLQFLFEYFSETQRNKGNFPGRFSGRQFSNSRSEMNVSTLELGDSALYLCASSLVVAGVTTGELFFGEGSRLTVL.

The chain combines TRBV11-2 with TRBJ2-7; tentative D call: TRBD2 (6 bases). There are 14 residues in the CDR3. The V gene's germline CDR1 is SGHAT and CDR2 FQNNGV. V lost 1 base and J 4 bases, leaving 11 bases between the germline ends. DNA of the CDR3: TGTGCCAGCAGCTTAGGTCCAGCGGGTTACGAGCAGTACTTC. This sequence encodes CASSLGPAGYEQYF.

This chain joins TRBV28 and TRBJ2-7; 7 nucleotides match TRBD1. Trimming at V came to 5 bases and at J to 5 bases, leaving 12 bases not matched to a gene. The CDR3 is 15 residues long. Germline assignment: CDR1 MDHEN and CDR2 SYDVKM. CDR3 nucleotides: TGTGCCAGCAGTAGACAGGGATTCCGGGACCACGAGCAGTACTTC. Translating it yields CASSRQGFRDHEQYF.

This clone was seen a few times. The chain joins TRBV28 to TRBJ2-1; 13 bases are a match to TRBD2. V was pared by 6 bases and J by 0 bases, with 11 bases of the junction left unmatched. This CDR3 spans 19 amino acids. Germline V gene data show CDR1 as MDHEN and CDR2 as SYDVKM. The CDR3 nucleotides read TGTGCCAGCAGCCCCCTGGGGACTAGCGGGGATAGCTCCTACAATGAGCAGTTCTTC. Residues: CASSPLGTSGDSSYNEQFF.

The chain recombines TRBV15 with TRBJ2-7; the D gene could be TRBD1 or TRBD2 (6 bases each). The V and J ends lost 7 bases and 7 bases respectively, with 26 bases between them. Germline CDR1 LNHNV, CDR2 YYDKDF (reference sequence). This CDR3 region has 16 residues. CDR3 coding DNA: TGTGCCACCAAACGGAAGGGGGGCCCCATGGTGTGTGAGCAGTACTTC. This encodes CATKRKGGPMVCEQYF.

This sequence joins TRBV5-4 and TRBJ2-2, with D maybe TRBD1 (6 bases). The CDR3 is 15 residues long. The germline V and J ends were trimmed by 3 bases and 3 bases, with 12 bases remaining between them. Germline values: CDR1 SGHNT, CDR2 YYREEE (reference sequence). For the CDR3, the DNA is TGTGCCAGCAGCTCGGGACAACTGTACACCGGGGAGCTGTTTTTT. This sequence encodes CASSSGQLYTGELFF. The variable domain in full, with the rest retrieved from reference TRBV5-4 and TRBJ2-2, is ETGVTQSPTHLIKTRGQQVTLRCSSQSGHNTVSWYQQALGQGPQFIFQYYREEENGRGNFPPRFSGLQFPNYSSELNVNALELDDSALYLCASSSGQLYTGELFFGEGSRLTVL.

This chain uses TRBV7-6 with TRBJ1-1; 7 bases match TRBD1. V lost 5 bases to trimming and J lost 5 bases; unmatched junction nucleotides: 11. This CDR3 has 15 amino acids. Germline V gene sequence: CDR1 SGHVS, CDR2 FNYEAQ. CDR3 sequence: CASSRLQGGRTEAFF. In DNA form, the CDR3 reads TGTGCCAGCAGCCGTTTGCAGGGGGGGAGGACTGAAGCTTTCTTT.

The rearrangement uses TRBV21-1 and TRBJ1-1; the listed D gene, TRBD1, was not tested against the DNA. TRBV21-1 is designated a pseudogene. This CDR3 has 16 amino acids. DNA for the CDR3: TGTGCCAGCAGCAAAGCGCTTTATAACAGCCCGACTGAAGCTTTCTTT. Encoded protein: CASSKALYNSPTEAFF.